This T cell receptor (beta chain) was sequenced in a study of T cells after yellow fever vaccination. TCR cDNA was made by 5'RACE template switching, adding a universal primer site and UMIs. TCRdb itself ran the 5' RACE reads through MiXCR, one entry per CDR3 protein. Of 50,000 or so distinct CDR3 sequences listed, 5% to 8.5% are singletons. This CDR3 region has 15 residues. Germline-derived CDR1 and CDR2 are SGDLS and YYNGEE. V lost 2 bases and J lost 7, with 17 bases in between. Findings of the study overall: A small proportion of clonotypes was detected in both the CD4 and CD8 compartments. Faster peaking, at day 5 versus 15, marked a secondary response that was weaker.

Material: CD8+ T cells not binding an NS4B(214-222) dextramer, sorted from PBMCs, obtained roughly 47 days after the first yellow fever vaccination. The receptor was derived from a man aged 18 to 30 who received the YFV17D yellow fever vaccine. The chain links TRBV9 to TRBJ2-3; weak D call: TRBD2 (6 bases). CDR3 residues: CASSVWARAGHTQYF. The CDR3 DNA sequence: TGTGCCAGCAGCGTCTGGGCTAGGGCGGGACATACGCAGTATTTT.